This T cell receptor (beta chain) was sequenced during a study of tumor and adjacent non-tumor tissue in lung cancer. TCRbeta libraries were built with three rounds of nested PCR, modified from ARM-PCR. TCRdb re-called the multiplex PCR reads through MiXCR, storing one row per CDR3 protein. The data contain over 80,000 distinct CDR3 sequences, around 82% of them singletons. On this clonotype: Its antigen remains unidentified.

Study-wide results and limits: Tumor tissue had significantly higher TCR diversity than normal lung. Tumor repertoires had a smaller top 100 clone share than normal lung.

This sample's RNA came from whole unsorted tissue. The normal lung tissue was taken more than 3 cm from the tumor edge. Donors were chemotherapy-naive, newly diagnosed lung cancer surgical patients in China, August–late 2014. Germline values: CDR1 LNHDA, CDR2 SQIVND (reference sequence). The CDR3 length is 14 residues. Trimming removed 5 bases from V and 3 bases from J, with 14 bases in between. The V and J genes are TRBV19 and TRBJ2-7, with unresolved D. The receptor comes from a woman in her 50s with non-small cell lung cancer. Sequencing was carried out using distant non-tumor lung tissue. The CDR3 region is CASSPTTRDYEQYF. DNA of the CDR3: TGTGCCAGTAGTCCTACGACAAGGGACTACGAGCAGTACTTC.